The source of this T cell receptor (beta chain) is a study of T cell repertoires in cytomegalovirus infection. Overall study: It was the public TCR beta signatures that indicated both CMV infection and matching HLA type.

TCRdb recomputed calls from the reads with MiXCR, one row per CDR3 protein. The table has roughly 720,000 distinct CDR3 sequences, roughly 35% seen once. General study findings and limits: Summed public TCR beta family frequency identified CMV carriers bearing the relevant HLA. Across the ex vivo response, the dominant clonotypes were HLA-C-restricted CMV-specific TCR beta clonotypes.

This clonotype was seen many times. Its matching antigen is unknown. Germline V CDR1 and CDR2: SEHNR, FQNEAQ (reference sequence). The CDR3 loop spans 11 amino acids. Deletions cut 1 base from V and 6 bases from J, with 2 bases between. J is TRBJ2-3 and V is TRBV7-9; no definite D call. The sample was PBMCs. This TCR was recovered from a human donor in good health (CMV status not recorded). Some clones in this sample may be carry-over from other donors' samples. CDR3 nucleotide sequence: TGTGCCAGCAGCTTAGACGATACGCAGTATTTT. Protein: CASSLDDTQYF.